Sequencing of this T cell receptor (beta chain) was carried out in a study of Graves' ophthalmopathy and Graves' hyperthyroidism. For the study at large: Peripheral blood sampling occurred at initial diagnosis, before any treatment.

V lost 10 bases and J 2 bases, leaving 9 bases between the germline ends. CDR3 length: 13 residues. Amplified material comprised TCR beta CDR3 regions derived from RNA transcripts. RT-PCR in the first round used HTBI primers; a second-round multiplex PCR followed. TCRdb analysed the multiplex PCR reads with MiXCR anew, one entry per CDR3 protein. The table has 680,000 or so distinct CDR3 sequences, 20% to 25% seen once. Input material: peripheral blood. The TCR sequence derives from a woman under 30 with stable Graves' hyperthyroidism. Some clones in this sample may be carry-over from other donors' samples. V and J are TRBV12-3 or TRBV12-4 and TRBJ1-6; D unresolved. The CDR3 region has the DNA TGTGCCACCTCCCCAGCCTATAATTCACCCCTCCACTTT. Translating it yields CATSPAYNSPLHF.